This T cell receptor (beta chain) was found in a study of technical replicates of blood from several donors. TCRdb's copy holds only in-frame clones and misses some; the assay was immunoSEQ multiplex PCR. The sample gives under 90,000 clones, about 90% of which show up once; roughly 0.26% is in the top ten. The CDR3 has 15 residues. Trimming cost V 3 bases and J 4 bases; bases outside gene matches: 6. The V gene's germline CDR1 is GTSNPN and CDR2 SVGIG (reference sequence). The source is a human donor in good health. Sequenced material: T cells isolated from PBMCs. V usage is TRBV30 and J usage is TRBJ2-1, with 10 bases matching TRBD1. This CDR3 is CAWRDWDRGYNEQFF. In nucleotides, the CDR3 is TGTGCCTGGAGAGACTGGGACAGGGGATACAATGAGCAGTTCTTC.